What follows are 12 T cell receptor beta chains derived from one specimen sequenced in a study of T cells in Graves' hyperthyroidism and ophthalmopathy. Authors of the study amplified TCR beta CDR3 regions from RNA transcripts. Initially, a first-round RT-PCR of the TCR CDR3 employed the HTBI primer set. One entry per CDR3 protein, called by TCRdb with MiXCR from the multiplex PCR reads. The table includes roughly 600,000 distinct CDR3 sequences, roughly 15% detected once. Sequencing used blood. These TCRs come from a woman aged 50 to 60 with Graves' ophthalmopathy.

This clonotype has ten or more counts. The chain has TRBV3-1 and TRBJ1-1; D perhaps matches TRBD1 (5 bases). Trimming pared 1 base from V and 11 bases from J, leaving 14 bases between. Germline CDR1 reads LGHDT; CDR2 reads YNNKEL (reference sequence). The CDR3 runs 13 residues. The CDR3, as DNA: TGTGCCAGCAGCCAAGGTCAGGGCATGAAGGCTTTCTTT. Its translation is CASSQGQGMKAFF.

This clonotype came up many times. This chain uses TRBV28 with TRBJ2-5; weak D call: TRBD1 (6 bases). V lost 3 bases and J 5 bases, leaving 13 bases between the germline ends. CDR3 length equals 14 residues. CDR1 is MDHEN, CDR2 SYDVKM, per germline. The CDR3 DNA follows: TGTGCCAGCAGTTTCGGGGCAAGGGGGGAGACCCAGTACTTC. Translation gives CASSFGARGETQYF.

Details on this clonotype: A read error may explain this, as a much larger clone is one base away. The CDR3 spells CGSSLTGDSYGYTF. Here the CDR3 DNA reads TGTGGCAGCAGTTTAACAGGGGACAGCTATGGCTACACCTTC. V is TRBV27 and J is TRBJ1-2; 7 bases align to TRBD1. Germline-derived CDR1 and CDR2 are MNHEY and SMNVEV (reference sequence). CDR3 length: 14 amino acids.

This clonotype was picked up many times. V and J are TRBV15 and TRBJ1-4; the match to TRBD1 covers 7 bases. Germline V lookup: CDR1 LNHNV, CDR2 YYDKDF (reference sequence). The CDR3 is 13 amino acids. The junction had 3 bases not matched to a gene; V was cut back by 4 bases and J by 7 bases. CDR3 residues: CATSKTGTEKLFF. CDR3 nucleotides: TGTGCCACCAGCAAGACAGGGACTGAAAAACTGTTTTTT.

The chain links TRBV12-3 or TRBV12-4 to TRBJ2-7; D is perhaps TRBD2 (6 bases). The CDR3 has 14 residues. V gave up 8 bases and J gave up 3 bases, with 17 bases separating them. The CDR3 DNA follows: TGTGCCAGCCGTGATAGCGGAACTGACTACGAGCAGTACTTC. This gives the protein CASRDSGTDYEQYF.

The rearrangement links TRBV12-3 or TRBV12-4 to TRBJ1-1; a possible D gene is TRBD1 (6 bases). The CDR3 spans 15 residues. The ends were cut back, 5 bases at V and 0 bases at J, with 13 bases in the middle. The CDR3 sequence: CASSATGNLNTEAFF. CDR3 sequence (DNA): TGTGCCAGCAGTGCGACAGGCAACCTGAACACTGAAGCTTTCTTT.

This chain uses TRBV9 with TRBJ2-7, with 9 bases matching TRBD2. V lost 7 bases, J lost 0 bases, and 8 bases stayed unmatched. The CDR3 totals 15 residues. Per the germline V gene, CDR1 is SGDLS and CDR2 is YYNGEE. DNA for the CDR3: TGTGCCAGCGGGAGTAGCGGGAGTTTCTCCTACGAGCAGTACTTC. Its translation: CASGSSGSFSYEQYF.

This clonotype was seen many times. This sequence joins TRBV18 and TRBJ2-7; 15 nucleotides align to TRBD2. The CDR3 totals 17 residues. Trimming at V came to 4 bases and at J to 0 bases, leaving 4 bases not matched to a gene. Germline-derived CDR1 and CDR2 are KGHSH and LQKENI. CDR3 in DNA: TGTGCCAGCTCACACGGGACTAGCGGGAGGAGCTCCTACGAGCAGTACTTC. Amino acid sequence: CASSHGTSGRSSYEQYF.

On this clonotype itself: This may arise from a read error, as a much more abundant clone is one base away. This chain joins TRBV7-2 and TRBJ2-7; TRBD2 is a possible D gene (6 bases). Germline values: CDR1 SGHTA, CDR2 FQGNSA. V was trimmed by 0 bases and J by 2 bases, leaving 8 bases between them. The CDR3 is 14 amino acids. The CDR3 region has the DNA TGTGCCAGCAGCTTAGCCCGGGAGACCTACGAGCAGTACTTC. It specifies CASSLARETYEQYF.

This clonotype was counted at least ten times. V gene TRBV5-1 combines with J gene TRBJ2-2; D gene ambiguous. From germline, CDR1 is SGHRS and CDR2 YFSETQ. The ends were cut back, 7 bases at V and 0 bases at J, with 16 bases in the middle. The CDR3 loop spans 16 amino acids. CDR3 DNA: TGCGCCAGCGGGGATCTAAGGAACGCGAACACCGGGGAGCTGTTTTTT. Its translation: CASGDLRNANTGELFF.

Many counts were recorded for this clonotype. The chain joins TRBV7-9 to TRBJ2-1, with TRBD1 matching 8 bases. The CDR3 runs 16 residues. Germline values: CDR1 SEHNR, CDR2 FQNEAQ (reference sequence). Trimming removed 0 bases from V and 6 bases from J; junction bases left unmatched: 7. DNA of the CDR3: TGTGCCAGCAGCTTAGCGGGCAGGGGGCTTCTCAATGAGCAGTTCTTC. Amino acids: CASSLAGRGLLNEQFF.

V and J are TRBV4-2 and TRBJ2-5; D is uncertain. This CDR3 is built from 14 residues. Looked up from germline, CDR1 is LGHNA and CDR2 is YNFKEQ. Deletions cut 0 bases from V and 3 bases from J, with 8 bases between. The DNA of the CDR3 is TGTGCCAGCAGCCAAGATCATATGGAAGAGACCCAGTACTTC. It is translated as CASSQDHMEETQYF.